This T cell receptor (beta chain) was sequenced for a study of metastatic and nonmetastatic thyroid tumors. CDR3 length: 15 amino acids. Trimming took 5 bases from V and 5 from J, leaving 16 bases between them. CDR1 and CDR2 from the germline V gene are SNHLY and FYNNEI. TCRdb redid the clone calls on the PCR reads using MiXCR. The profile shows about 20,000 clones, 16% of them singletons. All patients reached thyroid surgery having received no treatment beforehand. This clone was found a few times. The receptor comes from a female donor with papillary thyroid cancer or a benign thyroid nodule (not recorded which). Some clones in this sample may be carry-over from other donors' samples. The sample taken for sequencing was tumor tissue. The chain combines TRBV2 with TRBJ2-1; perhaps TRBD2 as D (6 bases). CDR3 coding DNA: TGTGCCAGCAGTTTATCGGGACTTATAAACAATGAGCAGTTCTTC. Translating gives CASSLSGLINNEQFF. Drawing the rest from reference TRBV2 and TRBJ2-1, the complete variable domain is EPEVTQTPSHQVTQMGQEVILRCVPISNHLYFYWYRQILGQKVEFLVSFYNNEISEKSEIFDDQFSVERPDGSNFTLKIRSTKLEDSAMYFCASSLSGLINNEQFFGPGTRLTVL.